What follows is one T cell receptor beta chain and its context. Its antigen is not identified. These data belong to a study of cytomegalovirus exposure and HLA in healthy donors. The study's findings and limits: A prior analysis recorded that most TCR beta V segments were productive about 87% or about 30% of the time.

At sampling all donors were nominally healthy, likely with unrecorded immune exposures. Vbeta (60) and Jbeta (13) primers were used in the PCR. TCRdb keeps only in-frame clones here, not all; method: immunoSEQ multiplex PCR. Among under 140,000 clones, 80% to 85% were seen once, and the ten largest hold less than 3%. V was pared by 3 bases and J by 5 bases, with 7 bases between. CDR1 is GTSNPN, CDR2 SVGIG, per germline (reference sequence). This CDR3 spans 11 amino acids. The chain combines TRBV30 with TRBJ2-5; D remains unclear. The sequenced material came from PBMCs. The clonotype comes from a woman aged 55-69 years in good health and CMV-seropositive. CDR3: CAWSAAETQYF. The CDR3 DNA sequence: TGTGCCTGGAGCGCAGCGGAGACCCAGTACTTC.